The 32 T cell receptor beta chains listed next were all sequenced from one sample in a study of blood T cell repertoires in COVID-19. Produced via immunoSEQ multiplex PCR; TCRdb's table is partial and in-frame only. The sample yields 430,000 or so clones, 70% to 90% seen once. Sequenced sample: PBMCs or T cells enriched from blood (not recorded which). Receptors were obtained from a woman in her late teens or twenties who had been exposed to COVID-19.

This clone was detected once. The chain joins TRBV5-6 to TRBJ2-1; D is unclear. The CDR3 runs 11 residues. The V end was cut by 4 bases, the J end by 6 bases, with 5 bases between. Germline V lookup: CDR1 SGHDT, CDR2 YYEEEE. As DNA, the CDR3 is TGTGCCAGCAGCCGGGTCAATGAGCAGTTCTTC. It yields the protein CASSRVNEQFF.

This clone was seen repeatedly, ten times or more. The chain links TRBV6-4 to TRBJ2-3, with 7 nucleotides matching TRBD2. CDR1 is MRHNA and CDR2 is SNTAGT in the germline V gene. The CDR3 spans 16 residues. The J segment lost 5 bases and the V segment lost 0 bases, leaving 8 bases of the junction unmatched. CDR3 coding DNA: TGTGCCAGCAGTGACTCGAGTCGGGGGGATCGAGATACGCAGTATTTT. This codes for CASSDSSRGDRDTQYF.

The chain links TRBV19 to TRBJ2-1; 7 bases are shared with TRBD2. The germline CDR1 and CDR2 sequences are LNHDA and SQIVND (reference sequence). The length of the CDR3 is 15 residues. V gave up 1 base and J gave up 1 base; unmatched junction bases: 1. In DNA, the CDR3 is TGTGCCAGTAGTATAGGACTAGCATCCTACAATGAGCAGTTCTTC. Protein product: CASSIGLASYNEQFF.

This sequence joins TRBV29-1 and TRBJ2-1; D unclear. Trimming shortened V by 8 bases and J by 8 bases, and 10 bases separated the two germline ends. The CDR3 has 10 amino acids. The germline V gene has CDR1 SQVTM and CDR2 ANQGSEA. CDR3 residues: CSYGVYEQFF. For the CDR3, the DNA is TGCAGCTACGGTGTCTATGAGCAGTTCTTC.

The rearrangement uses TRBV2 and TRBJ2-7; the D gene is possibly TRBD2 (6 bases). Germline assignment: CDR1 SNHLY and CDR2 FYNNEI. V lost 4 bases and J lost 0, with 7 bases in between. This CDR3 has 13 residues. The CDR3 DNA follows: TGTGCCAGCAGTGTGGAGGGCTCCTACGAGCAGTACTTC. Translating gives CASSVEGSYEQYF.

This clone was observed a single time. The chain uses TRBV27 and TRBJ2-1; D gene uncertain. V lost 4 bases and J lost 6, with 7 bases in between. The germline CDR1 and CDR2 sequences are MNHEY and SMNVEV (reference sequence). The CDR3 consists of 12 residues. CDR3 nucleotides: TGTGCCAGCAGTTCGTTTTTCAATGAGCAGTTCTTC. Translated: CASSSFFNEQFF.

The chain uses TRBV30 and TRBJ1-2; D remains ambiguous. CDR1 GTSNPN and CDR2 SVGIG come from the germline V gene (reference sequence). Trimming cost V 1 base and J 6 bases, with 9 bases left between them. CDR3 size: 12 residues. In DNA form, the CDR3 reads TGTGCCTGGAGTGGACCAAGCGATGGCTACACCTTC. Amino acids: CAWSGPSDGYTF. Combining the CDR3 with reference TRBV30 and TRBJ1-2 gives the whole variable domain SQTIHQWPATLVQPVGSPLSLECTVEGTSNPNLYWYRQAAGRGLQLLFYSVGIGQISSEVPQNLSASRPQDRQFILSSKKLLLSDSGFYLCAWSGPSDGYTFGSGTRLTVV.

The genes are TRBV7-9 and TRBJ1-2, with D unresolved. This CDR3 has 13 residues. Germline V gene lookup returns CDR1 SEHNR and CDR2 FQNEAQ (reference sequence). The ends were cut back, 3 bases at V and 8 bases at J, with 13 bases in the middle. As DNA, the CDR3 is TGTGCCAGCAGCTTTGTCGGGGTGAACGGCTACACCTTC. As protein: CASSFVGVNGYTF.

The rearrangement links TRBV11-2 to TRBJ2-2; D is possibly TRBD2 (6 bases). In germline, CDR1 is SGHAT, CDR2 FQNNGV. The ends were cut back, 4 bases at V and 4 bases at J, with 19 bases in the middle. This CDR3 is built from 17 residues. CDR3 in DNA: TGTGCCAGCAGCTCATCAAATGGGGGGTCGGGCACCGGGGAGCTGTTTTTT. This translates into CASSSSNGGSGTGELFF.

In DNA, the CDR3 is TGTGCCAGCTCACTGACAGGGCGGGAGACCCAGTACTTC. Its protein is CASSLTGRETQYF. The chain uses TRBV18 and TRBJ2-5; 7 bases match TRBD1. The CDR3 totals 13 residues. From germline, CDR1 is KGHSH and CDR2 LQKENI. The ends lost 4 bases at V and 5 bases at J; junction bases unmatched: 4.

The rearrangement uses TRBV7-9 and TRBJ1-2; 9 bases agree with TRBD1. The CDR3 is 13 amino acids. In germline, CDR1 is SEHNR, CDR2 FQNEAQ (reference sequence). Trimming took 5 bases from V and 5 from J; bases not matched to a gene: 3. The CDR3 loop is CASSRGTGYGYTF. In DNA form, the CDR3 reads TGTGCCAGCAGCAGAGGGACAGGGTATGGCTACACCTTC.

V usage is TRBV19 and J usage is TRBJ1-5, with D unresolved. The CDR3 is 17 amino acids. The germline V gene has CDR1 LNHDA and CDR2 SQIVND (reference sequence). V was cut by 4 bases and J by 0 bases, with 16 bases left in between. The CDR3 sequence is CASSTLAGPLSNQPQHF. CDR3 DNA sequence: TGTGCCAGTAGTACCCTCGCGGGCCCCCTTAGCAATCAGCCCCAGCATTTT.

The V and J genes are TRBV5-1 and TRBJ1-6, with D possibly being TRBD1 (5 bases). Per germline, CDR1 SGHRS and CDR2 YFSETQ. V lost 4 bases to trimming and J lost 6 bases, with 14 bases between them. The CDR3 spans 15 residues. The chain's CDR3 is CASSQGKQVNSPLHF. The CDR3 DNA reads TGCGCCAGCAGCCAAGGAAAACAGGTTAATTCACCCCTCCACTTT.

The rearrangement uses TRBV11-2 and TRBJ1-2; maybe TRBD1 (5 bases). The V gene's germline CDR1 is SGHAT and CDR2 FQNNGV. This CDR3 is 15 amino acids long. V shed 5 bases and J shed 4 bases, with 17 bases lying between them. The chain's CDR3 is CASSPTQLGVYGYTF. The CDR3 coding sequence is TGTGCCAGCAGCCCCACACAGCTAGGGGTCTATGGCTACACCTTC.

The V gene is TRBV28, the J gene TRBJ2-5; TRBD2 agrees at 7 bases. V was pared by 8 bases and J by 0 bases, with 3 bases of the junction left unmatched. Germline V gene data show CDR1 as MDHEN and CDR2 as SYDVKM. CDR3 size: 13 residues. CDR3 loop: CASGGEYQETQYF. CDR3 DNA sequence: TGTGCCAGCGGGGGGGAGTACCAAGAGACCCAGTACTTC.

The chain couples TRBV7-2 to TRBJ1-4, with a weak D call TRBD1 (5 bases). This CDR3 comprises 15 residues. Trimming removed 4 bases from V and 7 bases from J, with 16 bases in between. Germline-derived CDR1 and CDR2 are SGHTA and FQGNSA. CDR3: CASSWKEGSSEKLFF. CDR3 coding DNA: TGTGCCAGCAGCTGGAAGGAGGGGAGTAGTGAAAAACTGTTTTTT.

The chain carries TRBV4-1 and TRBJ1-2; 8 bases align to TRBD1. The germline gives CDR1 MGHRA, CDR2 YSYEKL. V shed 4 bases, J shed 2 bases, and the junction held 6 bases outside the gene matches. The length of the CDR3 is 15 residues. The CDR3 nucleotides read TGCGCCAGCAGCCCCCGGACAGGGTCAAACTATGGCTACACCTTC. Its protein is CASSPRTGSNYGYTF.

This clone was counted between two and nine times. V and J are TRBV11-2 and TRBJ2-1, with D perhaps matching TRBD2 (6 bases). The CDR3 runs to 16 residues. The germline V gene encodes CDR1 SGHAT and CDR2 FQNNGV. Trimming took 1 base from V and 3 from J, leaving 13 bases between them. In DNA, the CDR3 is TGTGCCAGCAGCTTAGCGGGCGGGGTACGCTACAATGAGCAGTTCTTC. Translation: CASSLAGGVRYNEQFF.

The V call is TRBV18, the J call TRBJ2-7; perhaps TRBD2 as D (6 bases). Trimming pared 3 bases from V and 0 bases from J, leaving 12 bases between. The germline gives CDR1 KGHSH, CDR2 LQKENI. This CDR3 has 15 amino acids. The CDR3 spells CASSPSTRSSYEQYF. The CDR3 DNA reads TGTGCCAGCTCACCTTCGACTAGGAGCTCCTACGAGCAGTACTTC. The variable domain in full, with the rest retrieved from reference TRBV18 and TRBJ2-7, is NAGVMQNPRHLVRRRGQEARLRCSPMKGHSHVYWYRQLPEEGLKFMVYLQKENIIDESGMPKERFSAEFPKEGPSILRIQQVVRGDSAAYFCASSPSTRSSYEQYFGPGTRLTVT.

The V call is TRBV4-1, the J call TRBJ1-1; no firm D call. The CDR3 runs 16 residues. V was shortened by 5 bases and J by 1 base, with 17 bases between the two germline ends. CDR1 is MGHRA, CDR2 YSYEKL, per germline. The CDR3 DNA is TGCGCCAGCAGCTCTACACGCTCCGGAGGGAACACTGAAGCTTTCTTT. It is translated as CASSSTRSGGNTEAFF.

This clone was detected a few times. The chain couples TRBV2 to TRBJ2-1; 9 nucleotides align to TRBD2. The CDR3 has 16 amino acids. Trimming cost V 7 bases and J 2 bases; bases outside gene matches: 9. From germline, CDR1 is SNHLY and CDR2 FYNNEI. The CDR3 here is CASKFGLAGPYNEQFF. CDR3 nucleotide sequence: TGTGCCAGCAAGTTCGGGCTAGCGGGACCCTACAATGAGCAGTTCTTC.

This sequence joins TRBV14 and TRBJ2-7; TRBD1 matches at 9 bases. The CDR3 is made up of 15 amino acids. Trimming removed 6 bases from V and 1 base from J; junction bases left unmatched: 7. The germline CDR1 and CDR2 sequences are SGHDN and FVKESK. The CDR3 loop reads CASSTRQGGSYEQYF. The CDR3 DNA reads as TGTGCCAGCAGTACTCGACAGGGGGGTTCCTACGAGCAGTACTTC.

The rearrangement uses TRBV2 and TRBJ2-7, with D tentatively TRBD1 (6 bases). Trimming took 7 bases from V and 5 from J, leaving 9 bases between them. Germline V gene sequence: CDR1 SNHLY, CDR2 FYNNEI. This CDR3 is built from 11 residues. The CDR3 is CASTRGNEQYF. The CDR3 region has the DNA TGTGCCAGCACCAGGGGCAACGAGCAGTACTTC.

V gene TRBV5-1 combines with J gene TRBJ1-1; no definite D call. Trimming removed 0 bases from V and 0 bases from J, with 15 bases in between. The germline V gene encodes CDR1 SGHRS and CDR2 YFSETQ. This CDR3 has 17 amino acids. Here the CDR3 reads CASSLGGSPYMNTEAFF. The CDR3 coding sequence is TGCGCCAGCAGCTTGGGAGGCAGCCCCTACATGAACACTGAAGCTTTCTTT.

This clone was recorded once. This rearrangement joins TRBV24-1 to TRBJ2-1, with 9 nucleotides matching TRBD2. Germline V lookup: CDR1 KGHDR, CDR2 SFDVKD. Losses at the gene ends were 4 bases for V and 11 bases for J; bases not matched to a gene: 8. The CDR3 spans 14 residues. The CDR3 DNA follows: TGTGCCACCAGTGACCCCCGGACTAGCGATCAGCAGTTCTTC. This translates into CATSDPRTSDQQFF.

V gene TRBV5-1 combines with J gene TRBJ2-5; D is possibly TRBD1 (5 bases). V lost 0 bases and J lost 4, with 10 bases in between. From germline, CDR1 is SGHRS and CDR2 YFSETQ. The CDR3 consists of 14 residues. In DNA, the CDR3 is TGCGCCAGCAGCTTGGGGGGCGGCGGAGAGACCCAGTACTTC. It specifies CASSLGGGGETQYF.

The chain has TRBV28 and TRBJ2-7, with 7 bases lining up with TRBD1. V lost 10 bases, J lost 0 bases, and 6 bases stayed unmatched. The CDR3 loop spans 13 amino acids. CDR1 is MDHEN, CDR2 SYDVKM, per germline. The chain's CDR3 is CAIGTANSYEQYF. In DNA, the CDR3 is TGTGCCATCGGGACAGCTAACTCCTACGAGCAGTACTTC.

The chain has TRBV5-4 and TRBJ2-7, with TRBD1 identical over 9 bases. V gave up 3 bases and J gave up 6 bases; unmatched junction bases: 7. This CDR3 contains 14 residues. The germline V gene has CDR1 SGHNT and CDR2 YYREEE (reference sequence). CDR3 DNA: TGTGCCAGCAGCTACTACAGGGGGCAAGGCGAGCAGTACTTC. This translates into CASSYYRGQGEQYF.

This sequence joins TRBV7-8 and TRBJ1-1, with 8 bases that match TRBD1. The CDR3 is made up of 15 amino acids. CDR1 SGHVS and CDR2 FQNEAQ come from the germline V gene. V was clipped by 4 bases and J by 0 bases; unmatched bases: 4. The CDR3 region has the DNA TGTGCCAGCAGCTCTACGGACAGGGTGAACACTGAAGCTTTCTTT. This sequence encodes CASSSTDRVNTEAFF.

The chain links TRBV19 to TRBJ2-2, with 8 bases matching TRBD1. J lost 4 bases, V lost 4 bases, and 5 bases had no gene match. The CDR3 contains 15 residues. Per the germline V gene, CDR1 is LNHDA and CDR2 is SQIVND (reference sequence). The CDR3 DNA reads TGTGCCAGTAGTAGCAGGGGGCCGCGCACCGGGGAGCTGTTTTTT. Amino acids: CASSSRGPRTGELFF.

V and J are TRBV6-5 and TRBJ1-4; TRBD1 matches 9 bases. The CDR3 has 15 residues. Germline V gives CDR1 MNHEY, CDR2 SVGAGI. Losses at the gene ends were 6 bases for V and 8 bases for J; bases not matched to a gene: 10. The CDR3, as DNA: TGTGCCAGCAGCCCGATGGGACAGGGTGTCGAAAAACTGTTTTTT. Amino acids: CASSPMGQGVEKLFF.

J is TRBJ1-1 and V is TRBV7-3; 8 nucleotides agree with TRBD1. With 5 bases clipped from V and 0 bases from J, the junction kept 5 bases outside the gene matches. CDR3 length: 15 amino acids. Germline V gene lookup returns CDR1 SGHTA and CDR2 FQGTGA. CDR3 in DNA: TGTGCCAGCAGCCCAGGGACAGGAGTGAACACTGAAGCTTTCTTT. Its translation is CASSPGTGVNTEAFF.